This T cell receptor beta chain was retrieved from a study of cytomegalovirus exposure and HLA in healthy donors. The germline gives CDR1 MNHNS, CDR2 SASEGT. There are 14 residues in the CDR3. Deletions cut 4 bases from V and 4 bases from J, with 13 bases between. It was with 60 Vbeta and 13 Jbeta primers that the PCR ran. TCRdb's table, derived via immunoSEQ multiplex PCR, lists solely in-frame clones and lacks some. Counted here are roughly 170,000 clones, roughly 80% occurring once; the ten biggest clones make up about 0.77%. The chain combines TRBV6-1 with TRBJ1-2; D might be TRBD1 (6 bases). The sequenced sample consisted of PBMCs. The receptor was derived from a woman under 30 in good health and CMV-seronegative. CDR3 sequence reads: CASSVQGVGYGYTF. CDR3 DNA sequence: TGTGCCAGCAGTGTACAGGGAGTTGGCTATGGCTACACCTTC.